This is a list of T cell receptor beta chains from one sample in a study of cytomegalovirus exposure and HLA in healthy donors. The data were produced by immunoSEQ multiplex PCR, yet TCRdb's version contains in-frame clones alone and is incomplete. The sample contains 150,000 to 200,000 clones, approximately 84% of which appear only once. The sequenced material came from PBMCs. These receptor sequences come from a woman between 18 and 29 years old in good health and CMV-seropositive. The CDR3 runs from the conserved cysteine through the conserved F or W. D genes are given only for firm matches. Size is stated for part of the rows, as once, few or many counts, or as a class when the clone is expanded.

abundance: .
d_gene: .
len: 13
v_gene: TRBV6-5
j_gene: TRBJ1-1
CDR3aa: CASSYQGGTEAFF
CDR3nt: TGTGCCAGCAGTTACCAAGGGGGCACTGAAGCTTTCTTT

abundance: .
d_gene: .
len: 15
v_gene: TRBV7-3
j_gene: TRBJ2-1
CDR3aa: CASSFGPGHLNEQFF
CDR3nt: .

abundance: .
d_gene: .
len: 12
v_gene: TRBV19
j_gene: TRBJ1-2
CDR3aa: CASSTMSGYYTF
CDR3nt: TGTGCCAGTAGTACGATGTCGGGTTACTACACCTTC

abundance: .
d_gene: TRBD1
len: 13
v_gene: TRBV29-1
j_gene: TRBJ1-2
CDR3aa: CSVDRGRGYGYTF
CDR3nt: TGCAGCGTAGACAGGGGAAGGGGATATGGCTACACCTTC

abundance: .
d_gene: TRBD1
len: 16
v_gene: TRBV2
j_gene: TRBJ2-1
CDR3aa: CASSEADRGNYNEQFF
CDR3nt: TGTGCCAGCAGTGAAGCAGACAGGGGAAACTACAATGAGCAGTTCTTC

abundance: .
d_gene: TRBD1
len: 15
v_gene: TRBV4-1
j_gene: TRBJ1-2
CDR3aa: CASSQDTGANYGYTF
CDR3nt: TGCGCCAGCAGCCAAGATACAGGGGCCAACTATGGCTACACCTTC

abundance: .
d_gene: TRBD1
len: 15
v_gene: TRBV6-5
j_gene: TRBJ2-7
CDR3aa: CATQPGTGDTYEQYF
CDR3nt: TGTGCCACCCAGCCCGGGACAGGGGACACCTACGAGCAGTACTTC

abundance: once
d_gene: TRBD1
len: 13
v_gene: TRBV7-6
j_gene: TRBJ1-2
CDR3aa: CASSFQGASGYTF
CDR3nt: TGTGCCAGCAGCTTTCAGGGGGCGAGTGGCTACACCTTC

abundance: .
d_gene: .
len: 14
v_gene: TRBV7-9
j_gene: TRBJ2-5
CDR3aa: CASSFFTYQETQYF
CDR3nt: TGTGCCAGCAGCTTTTTTACATACCAAGAGACCCAGTACTTC

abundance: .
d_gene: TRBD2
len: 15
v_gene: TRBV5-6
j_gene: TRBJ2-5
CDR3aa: CASSRTSGGEETQYF
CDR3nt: TGTGCCAGCAGCCGGACTAGCGGGGGGGAAGAGACCCAGTACTTC